This entry lists 14 T cell receptor beta chains sequenced from one sample in a study of cytomegalovirus exposure and HLA in healthy donors. The assay was immunoSEQ multiplex PCR, and TCRdb's table has in-frame clones only and misses some. The sample includes roughly 120,000 clones, just under 90% seen only once; the top ten take approximately 3.5%. The sequencing input was PBMCs. These receptors all come from a man aged 25-40 years in good health and CMV-seronegative.

The chain combines TRBV7-9 with TRBJ1-2; TRBD1 matches at 7 bases. The germline gives CDR1 SEHNR, CDR2 FQNEAQ (reference sequence). This CDR3 contains 17 residues. J gave up 1 base and V 1 base, and 9 bases lay outside the gene matches. The CDR3 DNA reads as TGTGCCAGCAGCTTAGGGTTAGGACAGGAGGATAACTATGGCTACACCTTC. Protein: CASSLGLGQEDNYGYTF.

This clone has just a few counts. The rearrangement uses TRBV19 and TRBJ1-6; D is unclear. Germline CDR1 and CDR2: LNHDA and SQIVND (reference sequence). Trimming took off 1 base at V and 10 bases at J, with 11 bases between the two ends. The CDR3 has 14 residues. This CDR3 is CASSIVGGRSPLHF. CDR3 nucleotide sequence: TGTGCCAGTAGTATAGTGGGAGGAAGGTCACCCCTCCACTTT.

V usage is TRBV10-1 and J usage is TRBJ2-2; TRBD2 matches at 8 bases. The ends lost 10 bases at V and 5 bases at J; junction bases unmatched: 6. Germline loops: CDR1 WNHNN, CDR2 SYGVQD (reference sequence). The CDR3 has 13 residues. In nucleotides, the CDR3 is TGCGCCACCGGGACTAGTCTGACCGGGGAGCTGTTTTTT. This gives the protein CATGTSLTGELFF.

The sample holds one count of this clone. The chain couples TRBV7-9 to TRBJ2-7; weak D call: TRBD2 (6 bases). Trimming shortened V by 1 base and J by 5 bases, and 9 bases separated the two germline ends. The germline V gene encodes CDR1 SEHNR and CDR2 FQNEAQ (reference sequence). There are 13 residues in the CDR3. The CDR3 DNA follows: TGTGCCAGCAGCTTAGTGCGGGGTCACGAGCAGTACTTC. It yields the protein CASSLVRGHEQYF.

This clone was seen only once. V usage is TRBV29-1 and J usage is TRBJ1-2; no definite D call. This CDR3 is built from 14 residues. Germline V gives CDR1 SQVTM, CDR2 ANQGSEA. The V and J ends lost 1 base and 5 bases respectively, with 14 bases between them. The CDR3 spells CSVEGGEDPYGYTF. In DNA, the CDR3 is TGCAGCGTTGAAGGCGGGGAGGATCCTTATGGCTACACCTTC.

The V and J genes are TRBV10-3 and TRBJ1-1, with 11 bases identical to TRBD1. The CDR3 covers 13 residues. The germline CDR1 and CDR2 sequences are ENHRY and SYGVKD. V lost 7 bases and J lost 4; bases outside the gene matches: 2. CDR3 nucleotide sequence: TGTGCCATCAAGGGGACAGGGGGCACTGAAGCTTTCTTT. Amino acids: CAIKGTGGTEAFF.

The chain employs TRBV11-1 and TRBJ2-4, with D possibly matching TRBD1 (5 bases). This CDR3 region has 16 residues. V lost 3 bases and J 1 base, leaving 13 bases between the germline ends. Germline CDR1 is SGHAT and CDR2 is FQDESV (reference sequence). In DNA, the CDR3 is TGTGCCAGCAGCTTCCCGTCCTCAGGGGCCAAAAACATTCAGTACTTC. Amino acids: CASSFPSSGAKNIQYF.

The chain has TRBV7-6 and TRBJ1-2, with 11 bases fitting TRBD1. V shed 5 bases and J 0 bases; nucleotides not matched to a gene: 20. This CDR3 is 21 amino acids long. Germline V gene sequence: CDR1 SGHVS, CDR2 FNYEAQ. CDR3 residues: CASSPGPFTRTGGLANYGYTF. CDR3 in DNA: TGTGCCAGCAGCCCAGGGCCCTTTACGCGGACAGGGGGCCTGGCTAACTATGGCTACACCTTC. Full variable domain (rest looked up from reference TRBV7-6 and TRBJ1-2): GAGVSQSPRYKVTKRGQDVALRCDPISGHVSLYWYRQALGQGPEFLTYFNYEAQQDKSGLPNDRFSAERPEGSISTLTIQRTEQRDSAMYRCASSPGPFTRTGGLANYGYTFGSGTRLTVV.

The chain employs TRBV9 and TRBJ1-1; 7 nucleotides line up with TRBD1. In germline, CDR1 is SGDLS, CDR2 YYNGEE. J lost 7 bases, V lost 4 bases, and 7 bases had no gene match. The CDR3 is 13 residues long. The CDR3 loop reads CASSFSRTGEAFF. The CDR3 region has the DNA TGTGCCAGCAGCTTTTCAAGGACAGGTGAAGCTTTCTTT.

This clone was seen once. The chain has TRBV4-1 and TRBJ1-5; 8 positions match TRBD1. This CDR3 region has 14 residues. Germline V CDR1 and CDR2: MGHRA, YSYEKL. V trimming: 4 bases; J trimming: 5 bases; junction bases outside the gene matches: 4. The CDR3 nucleotides read TGCGCCAGCAGCCTCGACAGGGGATATCAGCCCCAGCATTTT. Amino acid sequence: CASSLDRGYQPQHF.

The CDR3 region is CASTREGQGYYEQYF. The CDR3 DNA follows: TGTGCCAGCACCCGAGAGGGACAGGGGTACTACGAGCAGTACTTC. The rearrangement joins TRBV2 to TRBJ2-7, with 10 positions matching TRBD1. Germline V gene lookup returns CDR1 SNHLY and CDR2 FYNNEI. The CDR3 extends over 15 amino acids. Germline trimming cut 7 bases from V and 3 bases from J; bases unmatched to any gene: 9.

This chain links TRBV11-2 with TRBJ2-5; TRBD1 agrees at 7 bases. Trimming removed 5 bases from V and 4 bases from J; junction bases left unmatched: 10. Germline V gives CDR1 SGHAT, CDR2 FQNNGV. The CDR3 totals 15 residues. The CDR3 reads CASSDRTGTAETQYF. The DNA for the CDR3 is TGTGCCAGCAGCGACCGAACCGGGACAGCAGAGACCCAGTACTTC.

The chain has TRBV5-1 and TRBJ2-7; maybe TRBD1 (5 bases). There are 15 residues in the CDR3. Germline CDR1 reads SGHRS; CDR2 reads YFSETQ. V lost 0 bases and J 3 bases, leaving 13 bases between the germline ends. In DNA, the CDR3 is TGCGCCAGCAGCTTGGCTACAGGAGTCGTCTACGAGCAGTACTTC. Protein sequence: CASSLATGVVYEQYF.

The rearrangement joins TRBV5-8 to TRBJ2-3; TRBD2 is a possible D gene (7 bases). Trimming took 2 bases from V and 4 from J, leaving 11 bases between them. The germline CDR1 and CDR2 sequences are SGHTS and YDEGEE. The CDR3 has 14 amino acids. The CDR3 DNA is TGTGCCAGCAGCTTTGGAGGGGGGGCAGATACGCAGTATTTT. Encoded protein: CASSFGGGADTQYF.